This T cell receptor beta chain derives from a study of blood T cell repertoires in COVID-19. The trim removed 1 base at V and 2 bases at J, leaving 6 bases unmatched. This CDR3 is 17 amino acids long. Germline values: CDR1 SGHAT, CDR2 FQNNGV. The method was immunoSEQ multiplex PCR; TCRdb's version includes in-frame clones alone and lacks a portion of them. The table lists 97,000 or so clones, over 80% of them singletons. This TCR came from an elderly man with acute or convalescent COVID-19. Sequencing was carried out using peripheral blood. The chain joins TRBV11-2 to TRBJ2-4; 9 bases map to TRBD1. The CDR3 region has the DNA TGTGCCAGCAGCTTAGTGGGGACAGGGCTTTCCAAAAACATTCAGTACTTC. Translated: CASSLVGTGLSKNIQYF.